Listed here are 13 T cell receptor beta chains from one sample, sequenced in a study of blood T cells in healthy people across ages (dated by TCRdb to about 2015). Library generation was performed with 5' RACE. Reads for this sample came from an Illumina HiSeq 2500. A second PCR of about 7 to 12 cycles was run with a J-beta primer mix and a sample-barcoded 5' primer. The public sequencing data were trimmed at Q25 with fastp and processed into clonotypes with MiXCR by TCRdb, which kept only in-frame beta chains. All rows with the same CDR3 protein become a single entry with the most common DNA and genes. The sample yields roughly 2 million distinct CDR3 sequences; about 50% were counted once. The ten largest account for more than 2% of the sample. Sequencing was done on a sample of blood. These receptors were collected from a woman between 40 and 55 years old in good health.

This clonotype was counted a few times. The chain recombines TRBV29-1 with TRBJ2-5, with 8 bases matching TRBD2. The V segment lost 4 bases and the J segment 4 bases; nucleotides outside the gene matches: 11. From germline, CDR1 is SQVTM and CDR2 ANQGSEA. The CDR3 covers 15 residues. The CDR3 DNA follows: TGCAGCGTTGCCCCCCCCCGGGGGGGGAGAGAGACCCAGTACTTC. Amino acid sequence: CSVAPPRGGRETQYF.

For the CDR3, the DNA is TGTGCCAGCAGTCTCGACAGGGTAGTTCCAGAGACCCAGTACTTC. It codes for CASSLDRVVPETQYF. The chain combines TRBV6-2 or TRBV6-3 with TRBJ2-5; 7 positions match TRBD1. The V and J ends lost 5 bases and 4 bases, in that order; junction bases with no gene match: 10. Germline values: CDR1 MNHEY, CDR2 SVGEGT. The CDR3 sequence is 15 residues long.

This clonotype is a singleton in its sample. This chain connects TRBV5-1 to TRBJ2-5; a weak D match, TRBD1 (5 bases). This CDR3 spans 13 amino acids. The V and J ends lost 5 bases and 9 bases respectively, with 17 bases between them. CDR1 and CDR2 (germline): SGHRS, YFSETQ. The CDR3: CASSGQGPRAQYF. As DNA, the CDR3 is TGCGCCAGCAGTGGGCAGGGCCCAAGGGCCCAGTACTTC.

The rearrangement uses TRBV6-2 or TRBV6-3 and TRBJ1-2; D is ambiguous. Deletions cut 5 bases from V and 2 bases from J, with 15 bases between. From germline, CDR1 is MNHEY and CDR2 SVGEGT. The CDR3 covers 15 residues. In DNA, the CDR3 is TGTGCCAGCAGTACCACCGGGCCCATCAACTATGGCTACACCTTC. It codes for CASSTTGPINYGYTF.

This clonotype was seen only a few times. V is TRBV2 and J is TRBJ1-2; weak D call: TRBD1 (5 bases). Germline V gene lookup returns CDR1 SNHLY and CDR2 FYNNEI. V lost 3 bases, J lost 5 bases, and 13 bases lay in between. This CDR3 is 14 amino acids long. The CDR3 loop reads CASSDGGFSYGYTF. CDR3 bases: TGTGCCAGCAGTGATGGGGGATTCTCATATGGCTACACCTTC.

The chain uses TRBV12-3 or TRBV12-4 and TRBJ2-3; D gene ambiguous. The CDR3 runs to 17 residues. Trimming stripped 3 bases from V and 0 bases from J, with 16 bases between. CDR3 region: CASSFALGRASTDTQYF. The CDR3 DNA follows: TGTGCCAGCAGTTTTGCCCTAGGACGTGCTAGCACAGATACGCAGTATTTT.

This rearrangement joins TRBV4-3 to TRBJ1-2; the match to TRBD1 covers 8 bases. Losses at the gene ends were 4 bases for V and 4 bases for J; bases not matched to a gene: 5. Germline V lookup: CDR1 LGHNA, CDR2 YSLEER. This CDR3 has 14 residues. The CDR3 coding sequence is TGCGCCAGCAGCCGGAGACAGGGGCCCTATGGCTACACCTTC. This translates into CASSRRQGPYGYTF.

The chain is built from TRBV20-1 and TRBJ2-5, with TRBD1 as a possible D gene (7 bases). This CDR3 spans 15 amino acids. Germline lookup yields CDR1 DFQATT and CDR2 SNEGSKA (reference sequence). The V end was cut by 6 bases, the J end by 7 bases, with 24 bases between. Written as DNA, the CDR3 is TGCAGTGCCGCAAAGGAGGAGGGGGCGCGGAGGACCCAGTACTTC. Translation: CSAAKEEGARRTQYF.

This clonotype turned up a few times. The CDR3 bases are TGCAGTGCTAGTATGAGACAGGGTCTGGGGGAGACCCAGTACTTC. Residues: CSASMRQGLGETQYF. This chain joins TRBV20-1 and TRBJ2-5; TRBD1 matches at 7 bases. CDR1 and CDR2 from the germline V gene are DFQATT and SNEGSKA (reference sequence). This CDR3 has 15 amino acids. After removal of 3 bases from V and 5 bases from J, the junction contained 12 bases not matched to a gene.

The DNA for the CDR3 is TGTGCCAGCAGTCACGACAGGGGGGGCATCAGTGAAAAACTGTTTTTT. Amino acids: CASSHDRGGISEKLFF. The chain recombines TRBV6-5 with TRBJ1-4; 9 nucleotides line up with TRBD1. Per the germline V gene, CDR1 is MNHEY and CDR2 is SVGAGI. The CDR3 sequence is 16 residues long. J was trimmed by 7 bases and V by 5 bases; bases with no gene match: 11.

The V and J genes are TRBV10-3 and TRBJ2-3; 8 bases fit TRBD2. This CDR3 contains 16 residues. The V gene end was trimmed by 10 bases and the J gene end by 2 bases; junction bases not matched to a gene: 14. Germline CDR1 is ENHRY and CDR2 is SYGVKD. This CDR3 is CATGGDVAPLTDTQYF. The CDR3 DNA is TGTGCCACCGGGGGGGACGTGGCACCTCTCACAGATACGCAGTATTTT.

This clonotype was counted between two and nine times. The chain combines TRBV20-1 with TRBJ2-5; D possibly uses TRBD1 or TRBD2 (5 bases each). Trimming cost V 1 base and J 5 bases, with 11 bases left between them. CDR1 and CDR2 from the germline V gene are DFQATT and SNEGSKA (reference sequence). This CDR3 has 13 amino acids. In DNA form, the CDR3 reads TGCAGTGCTAGAGCCGGGGCCAGGGAGACCCAGTACTTC. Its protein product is CSARAGARETQYF.

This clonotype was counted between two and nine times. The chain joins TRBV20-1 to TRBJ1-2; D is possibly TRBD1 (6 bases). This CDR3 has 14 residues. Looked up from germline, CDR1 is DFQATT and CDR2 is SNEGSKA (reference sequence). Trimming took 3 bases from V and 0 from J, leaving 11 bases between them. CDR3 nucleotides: TGCAGTGCTAGCGTGGGGGCGGCTAACTATGGCTACACCTTC. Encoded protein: CSASVGAANYGYTF.